This entry concerns a single T cell receptor beta chain. TCRdb's table, derived via immunoSEQ multiplex PCR, lists solely in-frame clones and lacks some. The repertoire holds approximately 290,000 clones, nearly 90% seen once, with 3.5% to 4.5% in the top ten. This specimen belongs to a study of blood T cell repertoires in COVID-19. At the level of the study: Spain, Italy and the United States supplied samples that represented acute and convalescent COVID-19. From T cells, B-cell-depleted T cells, or PBMCs came the material, which was cDNA or gDNA.

The CDR3 runs to 13 residues. Trimming removed 4 bases from V and 8 bases from J, with 11 bases in between. CDR1 is ENHRY, CDR2 SYGVKD, per germline. The V gene is TRBV10-3, the J gene TRBJ2-2; possibly TRBD1 for D (6 bases). The sample taken for sequencing was PBMCs or T cells enriched from blood (not recorded which). This clonotype was obtained from a woman younger than 35 with acute COVID-19. CDR3 residues: CAISGTVEGELFF. CDR3 DNA sequence: TGTGCCATCAGTGGGACAGTAGAAGGGGAGCTGTTTTTT.